This TCR beta chain was recovered during a study of CD39 and CD103 CD8 tumor-infiltrating T cells (dated by TCRdb to 2017 to 2018). Notes on the research overall: An HPV-positive HNSCC, an HPV-negative HNSCC, an ovarian cancer and a melanoma patient were represented in the repertoire comparisons shown. Repertoires of CD8 TIL subsets defined by CD103 and CD39 were compared with peripheral memory CD8 T cells by TCRbeta CDR3 deep sequencing.

Genomic DNA was extracted with the DNeasy Blood and Tissue Kit from 10,000 to 100,000 sorted cells per subset. The TCRbeta V-J or V-D-J regions were sequenced and mapped through the immunoSEQ service, and coverage above 10x per sample was achieved. Under the source paper's analysis protocol: Only productive rearrangements exported from the immunoSEQ Analyzer platform were analyzed, with clonality assessed on the 500 most abundant clones. To quantify how much repertoires overlapped between populations, both the Morisita-Horn similarity index and the Jaccard index were used. In roughly 6 cancer patients, Morisita-Horn similarity was measured between the TCR repertoires of CD8 T-cell subsets. Here the immuneACCESS table is served through TCRdb, limited to in-frame sequences with V and J called. Missing clones are a known gap in these copies; in checked studies unresolved V genes cover under half, and the rest lacks a known reason. V and J calls and clone size are those listed in that table; D and trimming were worked out from the DNA. The sample records roughly 15,000 clones, about 93% of which are singletons. Around 4% of the sample comes from the top ten.

No therapy was being received by patients at the time of sample collection, although prior treatments had ranged from chemotherapy, radiotherapy, surgery and immunotherapy to none. After thawing, cells went through T lymphocyte enrichment using a negative-selection kit, with EpCAM beads added for tumor-infiltrating lymphocytes. Memory CD8 T cells were sorted using a CD8+CD4-CD45RA- gate, without regard to whether the cells expressed CCR7. Peripheral blood mononuclear cells were obtained using a Ficoll-Paque PLUS gradient and were cryopreserved prior to analysis. On a FACSAria II, each population was sorted to approximately 99% purity, and the resulting cell pellets were frozen for TCR sequencing with no culture step. Beyond this particular receptor, the publication reports: Clonotypes from DP TILs were seldom detected in blood or uninvolved lymph node, while clonotypes from DN TILs overlapped to a large extent with peripheral memory CD8 repertoires. DP CD8 TILs appeared more oligoclonal than DN and SP CD8 TILs and blood memory CD8 T cells, with top 30 clonotypes covering roughly 50-90%.

Points on this clone: No antigen is known for it. Base qualities are not provided; no much larger clone lies one nucleotide away.

The junction carries 17 bases between V and J, which are trimmed by 9 bases and 4 bases respectively. The CDR3 has 13 amino acids, counting the end cysteine and phenylalanine. CDR3 DNA only is kept here, 39 bases in frame from base 1. The germline V gene specifies SGHRS as CDR1 and YFSETQ as CDR2. The origin of this receptor is a human donor with head and neck squamous cell carcinoma. Material: CD8+ T cells sorted from blood. What the cell subset or site label conveys for this sample: total memory CD8 T cells (CD45RA-CCR7+/-) from blood or uninvolved lymph node. The rearrangement combines TRBV5-1 with TRBJ2-7; the D gene cannot be named for sure. The nucleotides are TGCGCCACCAGTAAAGACTTTCCATACGAGCAGTACTTC. It encodes CATSKDFPYEQYF.